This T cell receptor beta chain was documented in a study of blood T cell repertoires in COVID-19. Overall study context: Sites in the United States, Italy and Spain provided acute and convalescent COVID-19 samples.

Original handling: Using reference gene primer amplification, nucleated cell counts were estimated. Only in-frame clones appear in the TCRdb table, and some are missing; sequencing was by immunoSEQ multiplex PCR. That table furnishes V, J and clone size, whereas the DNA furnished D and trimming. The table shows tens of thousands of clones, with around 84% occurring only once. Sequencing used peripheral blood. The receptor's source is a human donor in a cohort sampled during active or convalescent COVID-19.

CDR3 loop: CAISGRDSTQETQYF. CDR3 sequence (DNA): TGTGCCATCAGTGGGAGGGACAGTACCCAAGAGACCCAGTACTTC. V is TRBV10-3 and J is TRBJ2-5; a possible D gene is TRBD1 (7 bases). The CDR3 length is 15 residues. Germline values: CDR1 ENHRY, CDR2 SYGVKD. V shed 4 bases and J shed 1 base, with 13 bases lying between them.